These T cell receptor beta chains were read from a single sample in a study of blood T cells in healthy people across ages. One entry per CDR3 protein, called by TCRdb with MiXCR from the 5' RACE reads. This sample has 750,000 to 850,000 distinct CDR3 sequences, with roughly 25% found just once. These data were likewise used in another study, on T cells of mothers and their children.

Input material: blood. The receptors stem from a boy aged 10-17 years in good health. The CDR3 runs from the conserved cysteine through the conserved F or W. A D gene is named only where the DNA matches it firmly. The size entry is marked missing in some rows and otherwise reads once, few, many or a size class.

cdr3_aa	cdr3_nt	v_call	d_call	j_call	clone_size
CASSDSGNQPQHF	TGTGCCAGCAGTGACAGCGGGAATCAGCCCCAGCATTTT	TRBV2	.	TRBJ1-5	few
CASSQDPGIGTDTQYF	TGCGCCAGCAGCCAAGATCCGGGTATCGGCACAGATACGCAGTATTTT	TRBV4-1	.	TRBJ2-3	few
CASSRGLAGLSDTQYF	TGTGCCAGCAGTCGGGGACTAGCGGGACTTTCAGATACGCAGTATTTT	TRBV28	TRBD2	TRBJ2-3	.
CASSQDRDSFYEQYF	TGTGCCAGCAGCCAAGATAGGGACAGCTTCTACGAGCAGTACTTC	TRBV4-2	TRBD1	TRBJ2-7	few
CASSQDLTVDSPLHF	TGCGCCAGCAGCCAAGATTTAACAGTCGATTCACCCCTCCACTTT	TRBV4-3	.	TRBJ1-6	few
CASSIGSGTYEQYF	TGTGCCAGTAGTATAGGATCCGGAACCTACGAGCAGTACTTC	TRBV19	.	TRBJ2-7	few
CASTRVGGNSPLHF	TGTGCCAGCACTCGGGTAGGGGGGAATTCACCCCTCCACTTT	TRBV28	.	TRBJ1-6	.
CASSLPLSDAQYF	TGTGCCAGCAGCTTACCCCTGTCGGATGCGCAGTATTTT	TRBV6-6	.	TRBJ2-3	few
CASSRVGGTGSTDTQYF	TGTGCCAGCAGCCGCGTGGGCGGGACAGGGAGCACAGATACGCAGTATTTT	TRBV5-6	TRBD1	TRBJ2-3	.
CSARDQRGTAAPGELFF	TGCAGTGCTAGAGACCAGCGGGGGACGGCGGCCCCCGGGGAGCTGTTTTTT	TRBV20-1	TRBD2	TRBJ2-2	.
CSVVGSGTYYEQYF	TGCAGCGTTGTGGGGTCAGGGACCTACTACGAGCAGTACTTC	TRBV29-1	.	TRBJ2-7	.
CASISEDSYNEQFF	TGTGCCAGCATCTCTGAGGACTCCTACAATGAGCAGTTCTTC	TRBV2	.	TRBJ2-1	few
CATLRQGAFGELFF	TGTGCCACCCTCCGACAGGGGGCTTTCGGGGAGCTGTTTTTT	TRBV19	TRBD1	TRBJ2-2	.
CAISLEGSGGYTF	TGTGCCATCAGTCTAGAGGGGAGTGGTGGCTACACCTTC	TRBV10-3	.	TRBJ1-2	few
CASSPPGTLRAGELFF	TGTGCCAGCAGCCCCCCAGGGACGCTAAGGGCCGGGGAGCTGTTTTTT	TRBV7-9	.	TRBJ2-2	few
CASSLGTSGNNNEQFF	TGTGCCAGCAGCTTGGGGACTAGCGGAAATAACAATGAGCAGTTCTTC	TRBV5-6	TRBD2	TRBJ2-1	.
CSARDPLGQGKISYEQYF	TGCAGTGCTAGAGACCCATTAGGACAGGGGAAAATATCCTACGAGCAGTACTTC	TRBV20-1	TRBD1	TRBJ2-7	.
CASADSSGANVLTF	TGTGCCTCGGCGGATAGCTCTGGGGCCAACGTCCTGACTTTC	TRBV30	.	TRBJ2-6	.
CATSRDRRETQYF	TGTGCCACCAGCAGAGACAGACGAGAGACCCAGTACTTC	TRBV15	.	TRBJ2-5	many
CASSRGWGTYEQYF	TGCGCCAGCAGCCGGGGATGGGGGACCTACGAGCAGTACTTC	TRBV5-1	.	TRBJ2-7	few
CASSRRGGNEQYF	TGTGCCAGCAGCCGCAGGGGGGGGAACGAGCAGTACTTC	TRBV7-2	.	TRBJ2-7	.
CASSNGVRGNQPQHF	TGTGCCAGCAGTAATGGAGTCAGGGGCAATCAGCCCCAGCATTTT	TRBV6-2/TRBV6-3	.	TRBJ1-5	few
CASSLERGGIHHEQYF	TGTGCCAGCAGCTTAGAAAGGGGAGGAATTCACCACGAGCAGTACTTC	TRBV7-2	.	TRBJ2-7	.
CATFGGSKSF	TGTGCCACCTTCGGGGGCTCGAAATCCTTC	TRBV2	.	TRBJ2-1	few
CASSFDREYNQPQHF	TGTGCCAGCAGTTTCGACAGGGAATACAATCAGCCCCAGCATTTT	TRBV28	TRBD1	TRBJ1-5	.
CSVWAAGPQETQYF	TGCAGCGTTTGGGCAGCGGGGCCCCAAGAGACCCAGTACTTC	TRBV29-1	TRBD2	TRBJ2-5	.
CASSLDPRPHDEQFF	TGTGCCAGCAGCTTGGACCCCCGGCCGCACGATGAGCAGTTCTTC	TRBV5-4	.	TRBJ2-1	few
CASSQGSARTSFSYEQYF	TGCGCCAGCAGCCAGGGGTCCGCGCGGACTTCATTTTCCTACGAGCAGTACTTC	TRBV4-1	.	TRBJ2-7	.
CAISDDRGTYEQYF	TGTGCCATCAGCGACGACAGGGGAACCTACGAGCAGTACTTC	TRBV10-3	TRBD1	TRBJ2-7	.
CVSSPGFGYTF	TGTGTCAGCAGTCCGGGGTTTGGCTACACCTTC	TRBV28	.	TRBJ1-2	.
CASSLSAGNNQPQHF	TGTGCCAGCAGTTTATCGGCCGGCAACAATCAGCCCCAGCATTTT	TRBV27	.	TRBJ1-5	few